These T cell receptor beta chains were read from a single sample in a study of cytomegalovirus exposure and HLA in healthy donors. Only in-frame clones appear in the TCRdb table, and some are missing; sequencing was by immunoSEQ multiplex PCR. The sample has 150,000 to 200,000 clones; nearly 80% are singletons. Sequenced: PBMCs. The receptor set was obtained from a young woman in good health and CMV-seropositive. Both conserved end residues are part of each CDR3. The D gene is left open where the match is weak. For some rows the clone size is stated as once, few or many, or as a class when expanded; others skip it.

TRBJ1-1 | . | TRBV10-3 | . | CAISSFGQTNTEAFF | TGTGCCATCAGTTCCTTCGGACAGACAAACACTGAAGCTTTCTTT
TRBJ2-5 | . | TRBV7-6 | TRBD2 | CASSVLAGVVETQYF | TGTGCCAGCAGCGTACTAGCGGGAGTGGTAGAGACCCAGTACTTC
TRBJ2-1 | . | TRBV5-1 | . | CASSLAVLVYNEQFF | TGCGCCAGCAGCTTGGCCGTCTTAGTATACAATGAGCAGTTCTTC
TRBJ2-5 | . | TRBV5-6 | TRBD2 | CASSLTSGAQETQYF | TGTGCCAGCAGCTTGACTAGCGGGGCCCAAGAGACCCAGTACTTC
TRBJ1-6 | few | TRBV7-2 | . | CASSPDTASSSPLHF | TGTGCCAGCAGCCCCGACACCGCTTCGAGCTCACCCCTCCACTTT
TRBJ2-3 | few | TRBV6-5 | TRBD2 | CASSYGGGPETDTQYF | TGTGCCAGCAGTTATGGCGGGGGACCTGAGACAGATACGCAGTATTTT
TRBJ2-5 | . | TRBV6-6 | . | CASSYIDREETQYF | TGTGCCAGCAGTTACATCGACCGGGAAGAGACCCAGTACTTC
TRBJ1-2 | . | TRBV10-3 | . | CAIKQASNYGYTF | TGTGCCATCAAGCAGGCCTCTAACTATGGCTACACCTTC
TRBJ1-5 | . | TRBV28 | . | CSAQGHSNQPQHF | TGTTCAGCACAGGGACATAGCAATCAGCCCCAGCATTTT
TRBJ2-1 | . | TRBV6-4 | . | CASSPSLGRGENNEQFF | TGTGCCAGCAGCCCTAGCCTGGGCAGGGGGGAAAACAATGAGCAGTTCTTC
TRBJ1-5 | . | TRBV19 | . | CASSSTGQPQHF | TGTGCCAGTAGTTCGACGGGGCAGCCCCAGCATTTT
TRBJ2-1 | . | TRBV6-1 | . | CASSQYNEQFF | TGTGCCAGCAGTCAATACAATGAGCAGTTCTTC
TRBJ2-6 | . | TRBV28 | . | CASSLLGLGSGANVLTF | TGTGCCAGCAGTTTGTTGGGGCTGGGCTCTGGGGCCAACGTCCTGACTTTC
TRBJ1-1 | . | TRBV5-8 | . | CASSPHRGAFF | TGTGCCAGCAGCCCGCACCGGGGGGCTTTCTTT
TRBJ1-2 | . | TRBV5-4 | . | CASSLERRGANYGYTF | TGTGCCAGCAGCTTGGAGCGGAGAGGCGCTAACTATGGCTACACCTTC
TRBJ1-4 | . | TRBV7-9 | TRBD1 | CASSLGQGDEKLFF | TGTGCCAGCAGCTTAGGACAGGGGGATGAAAAACTGTTTTTT
TRBJ1-2 | . | TRBV5-8 | . | CASSLGRNNGDYGYTF | TGTGCCAGCAGCTTGGGCAGAAATAACGGGGACTATGGCTACACCTTC
TRBJ2-6 | few | TRBV28 | . | CASSYLTVNSGANVLTF | TGTGCCAGCAGTTACTTGACAGTAAACTCTGGGGCCAACGTCCTGACTTTC
TRBJ1-4 | . | TRBV6-1 | . | CASSSGGGINEKLFF | TGTGCCAGCAGTTCCGGCGGGGGGATAAATGAAAAACTGTTTTTT
TRBJ2-2 | . | TRBV28 | . | CASSPSLFGELFF | TGTGCCAGCAGTCCCTCCCTCTTCGGGGAGCTGTTTTTT
TRBJ1-2 | . | TRBV28 | . | CASTTRFPYGYTF | TGTGCCAGCACTACCAGGTTTCCCTATGGCTACACCTTC
TRBJ2-1 | few | TRBV13 | TRBD2 | CASSPTSGGAWGNEQFF | TGTGCCAGCAGCCCCACTAGCGGGGGGGCTTGGGGCAATGAGCAGTTCTTC
TRBJ2-5 | few | TRBV18 | . | CASSPSRSQGIVEEQYF | TGTGCCAGCTCACCCTCGCGGAGTCAGGGGATAGTAGAAGAGCAGTACTTC
TRBJ2-4 | . | TRBV28 | TRBD2 | CASSAHSSGSVIQYF | TGTGCCAGCAGTGCGCACTCTAGCGGGAGTGTCATTCAGTACTTC
TRBJ2-7 | . | TRBV10-3 | . | CAITGGDRGNYEQYF | TGTGCCATCACCGGCGGGGACAGAGGAAACTACGAGCAGTACTTC
TRBJ2-5 | . | TRBV19 | . | CASSIDLGTDETQYF | TGTGCCAGTAGTATAGATCTAGGGACTGATGAGACCCAGTACTTC
TRBJ2-5 | . | TRBV4-3 | TRBD2 | CASSQGPGGGRAETQYF | TGCGCCAGCAGCCAAGGTCCGGGCGGGGGACGGGCAGAGACCCAGTACTTC
TRBJ1-5 | . | TRBV27 | . | CASSSNRLLCPQHF | TGTGCCAGCAGTTCTAACAGGTTGCTTTGTCCCCAGCATTTT
TRBJ1-1 | few | TRBV10-3 | . | CAMGAVATEAFF | TGTGCCATGGGGGCAGTCGCCACTGAAGCTTTCTTT
TRBJ2-5 | . | TRBV4-3 | . | CASSQDETGGETQYF | TGCGCCAGCAGCCAAGATGAGACAGGCGGAGAGACCCAGTACTTC
TRBJ2-1 | . | TRBV5-1 | TRBD1 | CASSWTGGGGEQFF | TGCGCCAGCAGCTGGACAGGGGGCGGAGGTGAGCAGTTCTTC
TRBJ1-4 | . | TRBV11-2 | . | CASSLGTGTAEKLFF | TGTGCCAGCAGCTTAGGAACAGGGACGGCCGAAAAACTGTTTTTT
TRBJ2-1 | . | TRBV27 | . | CASSLWLGNEQFF | TGTGCCAGCAGTTTGTGGCTCGGGAATGAGCAGTTCTTC
TRBJ2-7 | . | TRBV27 | . | CASTHTGSLIYEQYF | TGTGCCAGCACCCATACCGGGTCTCTAATTTACGAGCAGTACTTC
TRBJ2-5 | . | TRBV9 | . | CASSVDEGNQETQYF | TGTGCCAGCAGCGTAGATGAGGGTAACCAAGAGACCCAGTACTTC
TRBJ2-7 | . | TRBV7-2 | . | CASSFDGVPTYEQYF | TGTGCCAGCAGCTTTGACGGGGTCCCAACCTACGAGCAGTACTTC
TRBJ1-5 | . | TRBV27 | TRBD1 | CASSSTGDQPQHF | TGTGCCAGCAGCTCGACAGGGGATCAGCCCCAGCATTTT
TRBJ2-7 | . | TRBV9 | TRBD2 | CASSKGSGDYEQYF | TGTGCCAGCAGTAAGGGGAGCGGGGACTACGAGCAGTACTTC
TRBJ2-5 | . | TRBV19 | . | CASKAAAVAETQYF | TGTGCCAGTAAGGCGGCGGCGGTAGCAGAGACCCAGTACTTC
TRBJ1-5 | . | TRBV13 | TRBD1 | CASSLQGAGNQPQHF | TGTGCCAGCAGCTTACAGGGGGCAGGCAATCAGCCCCAGCATTTT
TRBJ2-1 | . | TRBV5-6 | TRBD1 | CAFHSGTGRSSEQFF | TGTGCCTTCCATTCCGGGACAGGGAGATCGAGTGAGCAGTTCTTC
TRBJ1-1 | few | TRBV6-6 | TRBD1 | CASTLSRGLTEAFF | TGTGCCAGCACCCTCTCCAGGGGGCTCACTGAAGCTTTCTTT
TRBJ2-7 | . | TRBV14 | TRBD1 | CASSPRDRDWYEQYF | TGTGCCAGCAGCCCCCGGGACAGGGATTGGTACGAGCAGTACTTC
TRBJ2-7 | . | TRBV28 | TRBD1 | CASRTGGDQREQYF | TGTGCCAGCAGAACAGGGGGCGACCAACGCGAGCAGTACTTC
TRBJ2-3 | . | TRBV2 | TRBD1 | CASSSEGAGDTQYF | TGTGCCAGCAGTTCCGAGGGGGCGGGAGATACGCAGTATTTT
TRBJ2-7 | . | TRBV7-9 | . | CASSSNSPGYEQYF | TGTGCCAGCAGCTCCAACTCCCCGGGGTACGAGCAGTACTTC
TRBJ2-1 | many | TRBV6-5 | TRBD2 | CASRRGDSYNEQFF | TGTGCCAGCAGGCGGGGGGACTCCTACAATGAGCAGTTCTTC